This section outlines one T cell receptor (beta chain) sequence together with its context. The target antigen is unknown. Cells sorted as Tregs were CD4+, CD25+ and CD127-/low. Full-length variable regions came from constant-region reverse primers plus semi-nested Nested Universal Primer A PCR. TCRdb called the 5' RACE reads again in MiXCR, with one record for every CDR3 protein. The top ten hold about 5.7% of the sample, which has under 9,500 distinct CDR3 sequences, 34% seen once. Notes on the study in general: Tumor-infiltrating Treg TCR alpha and beta sequences overlapped most with tumor naive CD4+ T cells, then blood naive.

Germline CDR1 reads KGHDR; CDR2 reads SFDVKD. With 2 bases removed from V and 7 bases from J, the gap between germline ends came to 20 bases. The CDR3 is made up of 17 amino acids. The TCR sequence derives from a female donor with breast cancer. The sample consisted of Tregs sorted from blood. The chain is built from TRBV24-1 and TRBJ1-5; D not resolved. The CDR3 loop is CATSDSITSGSEQPQHF. The CDR3 DNA is TGTGCCACCAGTGATTCCATCACGTCGGGGTCGGAGCAGCCCCAGCATTTT.